The present T cell receptor (beta chain) was sequenced within a study of cytomegalovirus exposure and HLA in healthy donors. 60 Vbeta and 13 Jbeta primers were used in PCR. TCRdb keeps only in-frame clones here, not all; method: immunoSEQ multiplex PCR. The repertoire consists of some 150,000 clones, with under 85% occurring once and the leading ten covering 1.6%. The V gene end was trimmed by 4 bases and the J gene end by 6 bases; junction bases not matched to a gene: 15. Looked up from germline, CDR1 is SGDLS and CDR2 is YYNGEE. The CDR3 totals 16 residues. This clonotype was sampled from a woman aged 25 to 39 in good health and CMV-seronegative. Specimen: PBMCs. The chain links TRBV9 to TRBJ1-2; 7 bases map to TRBD1. CDR3 sequence reads: CASSWGQIVSKDGYTF. The DNA of the CDR3 is TGTGCCAGCAGCTGGGGACAGATTGTTTCTAAGGATGGCTACACCTTC.